These T cell receptor beta chains were read from a single sample in a study of blood T cell repertoires in COVID-19. Sequencing was performed with immunoSEQ multiplex PCR; in TCRdb, only in-frame clones are kept and a portion is missing. The sample lists 150,000 to 160,000 clones; 75% to 85% were seen once. The sequenced sample consisted of peripheral blood. The receptors originated from a woman aged 55-75 years with COVID-19, enrolled during active disease. CDR3s include the opening cysteine and the closing phenylalanine or tryptophan. The order of the fields is J gene, V gene, D gene, clone size, CDR3 protein, CDR3 DNA. The D gene is left open where the match is weak. A clone size is listed for some rows: how often the clone was seen (once, few, many), or a class if it is expanded.

J: TRBJ2-5
V: TRBV21-1
D: -
size: -
CDR3: CASTTKSQGVGRNQETQYF
DNA: TGTGCCAGCACCACAAAGTCCCAGGGGGTCGGTCGTAACCAAGAGACCCAGTACTTC

J: TRBJ1-5
V: TRBV2
D: TRBD1
size: -
CDR3: CASSKDRVSQPQHF
DNA: TGTGCCAGCAGCAAAGACAGGGTCAGTCAGCCCCAGCATTTT

J: TRBJ2-7
V: TRBV3-1/TRBV3-2
D: TRBD1
size: -
CDR3: CASSHFQGAEEQYF
DNA: TGTGCCAGCAGCCATTTCCAGGGGGCGGAGGAGCAGTACTTC

J: TRBJ2-7
V: TRBV6-5
D: TRBD1
size: -
CDR3: CASKAGQGPYEQYF
DNA: TGTGCCAGCAAGGCGGGACAGGGTCCCTACGAGCAGTACTTC

J: TRBJ1-3
V: TRBV2
D: TRBD1
size: -
CDR3: CASTIQGGSSGNTIYF
DNA: TGTGCCAGCACCATTCAGGGGGGTAGCTCTGGAAACACCATATATTTT

J: TRBJ1-3
V: TRBV3-1/TRBV3-2
D: -
size: -
CDR3: CASSPAQVPSGNTIYF
DNA: TGTGCCAGCAGCCCAGCCCAGGTCCCCTCTGGAAACACCATATATTTT

J: TRBJ2-5
V: TRBV9
D: -
size: -
CDR3: CASSVEMGRETQYF
DNA: TGTGCCAGCAGCGTAGAAATGGGGAGAGAGACCCAGTACTTC

J: TRBJ1-1
V: TRBV30
D: -
size: once
CDR3: CAWSVGLSTEAFF
DNA: TGTGCCTGGAGTGTAGGACTCTCGACTGAAGCTTTCTTT

J: TRBJ1-1
V: TRBV7-3
D: -
size: -
CDR3: CASSPRGGLGNTEAFF
DNA: TGTGCCAGCAGCCCGCGGGGCGGATTAGGGAACACTGAAGCTTTCTTT

J: TRBJ2-1
V: TRBV5-1
D: TRBD2
size: -
CDR3: CASRPTSGVNWEQFF
DNA: TGCGCCAGCAGACCTACTAGCGGGGTGAACTGGGAGCAGTTCTTC

J: TRBJ1-5
V: TRBV12-3/TRBV12-4
D: -
size: -
CDR3: CASSLGPQPQHF
DNA: TGTGCCAGCAGTTTAGGGCCACAGCCCCAGCATTTT

J: TRBJ1-5
V: TRBV19
D: TRBD1
size: -
CDR3: CASRGAGGTSGPQHF
DNA: TGTGCCAGTCGTGGCGCAGGGGGCACGAGTGGGCCCCAGCATTTT

J: TRBJ2-2
V: TRBV6-4
D: TRBD1
size: -
CDR3: CASKKDRDTGELFF
DNA: TGTGCCAGCAAAAAGGACAGGGACACCGGGGAGCTGTTTTTT

J: TRBJ1-5
V: TRBV6-5
D: -
size: -
CDR3: CASNLEGASNQPQHF
DNA: TGTGCCAGCAACCTCGAAGGGGCTAGCAATCAGCCCCAGCATTTT

J: TRBJ1-6
V: TRBV12-5
D: -
size: -
CDR3: CASGITQTGSPLHF
DNA: TGTGCTAGTGGTATAACGCAAACGGGTTCACCCCTCCACTTT

J: TRBJ2-6
V: TRBV3-1/TRBV3-2
D: TRBD1
size: -
CDR3: CASSPSMGDRGGANVLTF
DNA: TGTGCCAGCAGCCCTTCTATGGGCGACAGGGGTGGGGCCAACGTCCTGACTTTC

J: TRBJ2-2
V: TRBV29-1
D: TRBD1
size: -
CDR3: CSGWTGITGELFF
DNA: TGCAGCGGTTGGACAGGGATCACCGGGGAGCTGTTTTTT

J: TRBJ1-6
V: TRBV6-5
D: TRBD1
size: -
CDR3: CASTQDRPNSPLHF
DNA: TGTGCCAGCACTCAGGACAGGCCGAATTCACCCCTCCACTTT

J: TRBJ1-1
V: TRBV19
D: -
size: once
CDR3: CASSMGWAVGKNTEAFF
DNA: TGTGCCAGTAGTATGGGTTGGGCAGTCGGAAAAAACACTGAAGCTTTCTTT

J: TRBJ1-4
V: TRBV27
D: -
size: -
CDR3: CASTGFTMNEKLFF
DNA: TGTGCCAGCACAGGTTTTACGATGAATGAAAAACTGTTTTTT

J: TRBJ1-4
V: TRBV18
D: TRBD1
size: -
CDR3: CASSPRTGGTNEKLFF
DNA: TGTGCCAGCTCACCACGCACAGGGGGCACTAATGAAAAACTGTTTTTT

J: TRBJ1-4
V: TRBV6-2/TRBV6-3
D: TRBD1
size: -
CDR3: CASSGDREYEKLFF
DNA: TGTGCCAGCAGTGGGGACAGGGAGTATGAAAAACTGTTTTTT